A single sample gave rise to the 18 T cell receptor beta chains below, sequenced in a study of T cells in Graves' hyperthyroidism and ophthalmopathy. Amplification yielded TCR beta CDR3 regions, with RNA transcripts as the source. HTBI primers drove first-round RT-PCR of the TCR CDR3. In TCRdb, the multiplex PCR reads were re-called with MiXCR into one record per CDR3 protein. The sample has around 600,000 distinct CDR3 sequences, roughly 14% seen once. Input material: blood. These receptors all stem from a woman aged 25 to 39 with Graves' hyperthyroidism.

Note on this clonotype: A much more abundant neighbour one base away suggests this may be a read error. V gene TRBV12-3 or TRBV12-4 combines with J gene TRBJ2-1; D unresolved. CDR3 length: 15 amino acids. Trimming pared 5 bases from V and 3 bases from J, leaving 14 bases between. The CDR3 region is CASSLWSPLYNEQFF. CDR3 bases: TGTGCCAGCAGTCTGTGGTCTCCCCTCTACAATGAGCAGTTCTTC.

This clonotype was seen a handful of times. CDR3 sequence reads: CASSPGTGGMNTEAFF. Here the CDR3 DNA reads TGTGCCAGCTCACCTGGGACAGGGGGCATGAACACTGAAGCTTTCTTT. V gene TRBV18 combines with J gene TRBJ1-1; 12 positions agree with TRBD1. The CDR3 is 16 amino acids. V was clipped by 3 bases and J by 0 bases; unmatched bases: 2. CDR1 and CDR2 (germline): KGHSH, LQKENI.

This clonotype was counted ten times or more. The chain links TRBV20-1 to TRBJ2-7; TRBD2 aligns across 9 bases. The CDR3 spans 15 residues. Germline CDR1 and CDR2: DFQATT and SNEGSKA (reference sequence). The V segment lost 3 bases and the J segment 4 bases; nucleotides outside the gene matches: 10. The CDR3 DNA reads TGCAGTGCTAGGGGAGTGGGTAGCGGGAGTTACGAGCAGTACTTC. It encodes CSARGVGSGSYEQYF.

This clonotype was picked up a small number of times. The rearrangement joins TRBV6-5 to TRBJ2-7; the D gene is possibly TRBD1 (6 bases). Looked up from germline, CDR1 is MNHEY and CDR2 is SVGAGI. V was pared by 4 bases and J by 9 bases, with 16 bases between. The CDR3 consists of 13 residues. The CDR3 sequence is CASSSLQGPRQYF. Written as DNA, the CDR3 is TGTGCCAGCAGTTCATTACAGGGTCCAAGGCAGTACTTC.

This clonotype was counted only a few times. The V and J genes are TRBV7-9 and TRBJ2-1; 9 positions agree with TRBD2. Germline V CDR1 and CDR2: SEHNR, FQNEAQ (reference sequence). V was clipped by 1 base and J by 10 bases; unmatched bases: 5. This CDR3 contains 14 residues. The CDR3 sequence is CASSLVSGRHEQFF. The CDR3 bases are TGTGCCAGCAGCTTAGTCAGCGGGAGGCACGAGCAGTTCTTC. Full variable domain (missing parts from reference TRBV7-9 and TRBJ2-1): DTGVSQNPRHKITKRGQNVTFRCDPISEHNRLYWYRQTLGQGPEFLTYFQNEAQLEKSRLLSDRFSAERPKGSFSTLEIQRTEQGDSAMYLCASSLVSGRHEQFFGPGTRLTVL.

The chain uses TRBV5-4 and TRBJ2-1, with D possibly matching TRBD2 (5 bases). V gave up 3 bases and J gave up 8 bases, with 18 bases separating them. This CDR3 has 15 amino acids. Germline V CDR1 and CDR2: SGHNT, YYREEE (reference sequence). Here the CDR3 reads CASSSLVGVRDEQFF. The CDR3 bases are TGTGCCAGCAGCTCCCTCGTGGGAGTTAGGGATGAGCAGTTCTTC.

This clonotype was seen a handful of times. The rearrangement joins TRBV11-2 to TRBJ1-6, with TRBD1 matching over 10 bases. Trimming cost V 1 base and J 0 bases; bases outside gene matches: 3. The CDR3 length is 18 residues. Germline V gene data show CDR1 as SGHAT and CDR2 as FQNNGV. The CDR3, as DNA: TGTGCCAGCAGCTTAGGCCGGACAGGGGGCTCCTATAATTCACCCCTCCACTTT. Translated, it gives CASSLGRTGGSYNSPLHF.

At least ten counts were recorded for this clonotype. This chain joins TRBV12-3 or TRBV12-4 and TRBJ2-7; 8 bases are shared with TRBD1. Losses at the gene ends were 1 base for V and 5 bases for J; bases not matched to a gene: 7. The CDR3 runs to 15 residues. The chain's CDR3 is CASSLVSGGGDEQYF. The CDR3 coding sequence is TGTGCCAGCAGTTTAGTTTCAGGGGGCGGCGACGAGCAGTACTTC.

The chain combines TRBV6-1 with TRBJ1-1, with D possibly matching TRBD1 (6 bases). Per the germline V gene, CDR1 is MNHNS and CDR2 is SASEGT. The V and J ends lost 6 bases and 4 bases respectively, with 12 bases between them. The CDR3 consists of 13 residues. The CDR3 DNA is TGTGCCAGCAGGGGGGGCCGGGTCACTGAAGCTTTCTTT. This gives the protein CASRGGRVTEAFF.

This clonotype was detected only a few times. The chain combines TRBV6-2 or TRBV6-3 with TRBJ1-5; D remains unclear. The germline gives CDR1 MNHEY, CDR2 SVGEGT. V lost 4 bases, J lost 9 bases, and 10 bases lay in between. The CDR3 consists of 12 residues. In DNA, the CDR3 is TGTGCCAGCAGTTTGCCCCTTCGGCCCCAGCATTTT. It translates to CASSLPLRPQHF.

This CDR3 reads CATSDSGLAGAGELFF. CDR3 sequence (DNA): TGTGCCACCAGTGATTCGGGACTAGCGGGAGCCGGGGAGCTGTTTTTT. This chain links TRBV24-1 with TRBJ2-2, with 14 bases identical to TRBD2. V lost 2 bases, J lost 6 bases, and 1 base stayed unmatched. Germline assignment: CDR1 KGHDR and CDR2 SFDVKD. The CDR3 has 16 amino acids.

This clonotype was recorded only once. The chain couples TRBV11-2 to TRBJ2-2, with 7 bases fitting TRBD2. Losses at the gene ends were 5 bases for V and 4 bases for J; bases not matched to a gene: 10. The CDR3 sequence is 16 residues long. CDR1 SGHAT and CDR2 FQNNGV come from the germline V gene. The CDR3: CASSNPLAGPTGELFF. The CDR3 nucleotides read TGTGCCAGCAGCAATCCTTTAGCGGGCCCCACCGGGGAGCTGTTTTTT.

Remarks on this clonotype: This may arise from a read error, as a much more abundant clone is one base away. V usage is TRBV11-2 and J usage is TRBJ2-7; maybe TRBD2 (6 bases). The DNA end is a closer match to TRBJ2-1, so the J assignment may be wrong. The CDR3 runs to 15 residues. The germline CDR1 and CDR2 sequences are SGHAT and FQNNGV. The CDR3: CASSLVTGAAYEQFF. For the CDR3, the DNA is TGTGCCAGCAGCTTAGTGACGGGAGCGGCCTACGAGCAGTTCTTC.

In DNA, the CDR3 is TGTGCCACCAGCAGAGATCTAACTCAAGACCTCCACTTT. This gives the protein CATSRDLTQDLHF. The chain has TRBV15 and TRBJ1-6; D is uncertain. Per germline, CDR1 LNHNV and CDR2 YYDKDF (reference sequence). This CDR3 is built from 13 residues. The V end lost 0 bases, the J end lost 15 bases, and 12 bases lay between the germline ends.

This clonotype was counted many times. The genes are TRBV6-2 or TRBV6-3 and TRBJ2-1; 7 positions agree with TRBD2. J lost 5 bases, V lost 1 base, and 8 bases had no gene match. Germline lookup yields CDR1 MNHEY and CDR2 SVGEGT. The CDR3 is 16 residues long. The DNA of the CDR3 is TGTGCCAGCAGTTACTTAGGCGGGAGCTTCGACAATGAGCAGTTCTTC. Translated: CASSYLGGSFDNEQFF.

This clonotype has ten or more counts. The genes are TRBV7-9 and TRBJ2-1; TRBD2 matches 9 bases. V trimming: 2 bases; J trimming: 3 bases; junction bases outside the gene matches: 5. This CDR3 comprises 16 residues. CDR1 SEHNR and CDR2 FQNEAQ come from the germline V gene (reference sequence). The chain's CDR3 is CASSLTLAGFYNEQFF. CDR3 nucleotides: TGTGCCAGCAGCTTAACCCTAGCGGGATTCTACAATGAGCAGTTCTTC.

Ten or more counts support this clonotype. The rearrangement uses TRBV10-3 and TRBJ2-7; 7 bases align to TRBD1. Germline loops: CDR1 ENHRY, CDR2 SYGVKD. CDR3 length: 15 residues. Unmatched junction bases numbered 11, after V lost 9 bases and J lost 0 bases. CDR3 sequence: CAIGGQSDFSYEQYF. The CDR3 DNA sequence: TGTGCCATTGGGGGACAGAGCGATTTCTCCTACGAGCAGTACTTC.

A few counts support this clonotype. The chain has TRBV7-2 and TRBJ2-6; 7 nucleotides match TRBD1. The CDR3 extends over 16 amino acids. Germline CDR1 SGHTA, CDR2 FQGNSA. Trimming removed 5 bases from V and 2 bases from J; junction bases left unmatched: 6. CDR3 coding DNA: TGTGCCAGCAGCATGAACAGGGGACCTGGGGCCAACGTCCTGACTTTC. Its protein is CASSMNRGPGANVLTF.